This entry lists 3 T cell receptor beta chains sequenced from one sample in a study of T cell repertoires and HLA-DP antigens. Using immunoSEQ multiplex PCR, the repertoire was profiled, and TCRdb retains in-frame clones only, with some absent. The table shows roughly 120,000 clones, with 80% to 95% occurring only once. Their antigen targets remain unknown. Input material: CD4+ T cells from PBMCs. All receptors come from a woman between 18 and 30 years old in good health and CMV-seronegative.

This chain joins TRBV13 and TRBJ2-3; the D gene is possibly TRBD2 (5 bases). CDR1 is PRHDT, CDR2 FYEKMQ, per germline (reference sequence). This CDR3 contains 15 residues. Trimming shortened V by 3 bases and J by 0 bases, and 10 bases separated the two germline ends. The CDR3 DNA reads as TGTGCCAGCAGCTTGGCTAGCTCTAGCACAGATACGCAGTATTTT. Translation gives CASSLASSSTDTQYF.

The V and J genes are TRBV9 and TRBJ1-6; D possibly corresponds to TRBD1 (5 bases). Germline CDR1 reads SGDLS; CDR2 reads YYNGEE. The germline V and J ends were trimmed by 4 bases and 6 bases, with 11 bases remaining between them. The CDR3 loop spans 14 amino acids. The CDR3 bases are TGTGCCAGCAGCCTCGGGGCTCTTAATTCACCCCTCCACTTT. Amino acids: CASSLGALNSPLHF.

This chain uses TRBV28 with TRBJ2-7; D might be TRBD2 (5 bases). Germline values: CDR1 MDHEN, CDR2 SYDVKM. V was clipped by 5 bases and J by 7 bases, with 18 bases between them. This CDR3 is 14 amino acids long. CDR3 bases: TGTGCCAGCAGTCCTGCTTCGGGATTAGTGGAGCAGTACGTC. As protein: CASSPASGLVEQYV.